These 10 T cell receptor beta chains came from one sample sequenced in a study of graft-versus-host responses after intestinal transplantation. The table came from immunoSEQ multiplex PCR; TCRdb's copy has only in-frame clones and leaves some out. The sample yields some 5,000 clones, around four fifths seen once. Tissue processing of the graft released intraepithelial and lamina propria lymphocytes from it. The input for sequencing was ileum tissue, taken 220 to 240 days after intestinal transplant. Every receptor here comes from a human patient who received an intestinal transplant, so some T cells may come from the graft donor.

This sequence joins TRBV6-6 and TRBJ1-1, with D possibly TRBD1 on 5 matching bases. The CDR3 spans 16 residues. Trimming took 5 bases from V and 0 from J, leaving 16 bases between them. Germline V lookup: CDR1 MNHNY, CDR2 SVGAGI (reference sequence). The CDR3 nucleotides read TGTGCCAGCAGTCGGGGGGGTGTGGGGATGAACACTGAAGCTTTCTTT. This sequence encodes CASSRGGVGMNTEAFF.

The chain uses TRBV7-8 and TRBJ1-2; D remains unclear. Germline V CDR1 and CDR2: SGHVS, FQNEAQ. The CDR3 sequence is 14 residues long. Trimming shortened V by 5 bases and J by 1 base, and 11 bases separated the two germline ends. This CDR3 reads CASSDRPSNYGYTF. Here the CDR3 DNA reads TGTGCCAGCAGCGACCGACCGAGTAACTATGGCTACACCTTC. The whole variable domain, remainder taken from reference TRBV7-8 and TRBJ1-2, is GAGVSQSPRYKVAKRGQDVALRCDPISGHVSLFWYQQALGQGPEFLTYFQNEAQLDKSGLPSDRFFAERPEGSVSTLKIQRTQQEDSAVYLCASSDRPSNYGYTFGSGTRLTVV.

On this clone: Other nucleotide sequences in the sample specify the same CDR3. The chain uses TRBV4-1 and TRBJ2-2; 10 bases align to TRBD2. With 4 bases clipped from V and 3 bases from J, the junction kept 2 bases outside the gene matches. CDR3 length equals 15 residues. Germline V gene lookup returns CDR1 MGHRA and CDR2 YSYEKL. CDR3 residues: CASSPGTSDTGELFF. The CDR3 bases are TGCGCCAGCAGCCCCGGGACTAGCGACACCGGGGAGCTGTTTTTT.

The chain joins TRBV6-6 to TRBJ1-2; D gene unclear. CDR3 length equals 14 residues. With 5 bases removed from V and 5 bases from J, the gap between germline ends came to 15 bases. CDR1 MNHNY and CDR2 SVGAGI come from the germline V gene (reference sequence). Here the CDR3 reads CASSTNSPSYGYTF. The CDR3 DNA reads TGTGCCAGCAGTACCAATAGCCCATCTTATGGCTACACCTTC.

This sequence joins TRBV28 and TRBJ2-3; D not resolved. This CDR3 is 16 amino acids long. V lost 5 bases to trimming and J lost 2 bases, with 17 bases between them. The germline CDR1 and CDR2 sequences are MDHEN and SYDVKM. This CDR3 reads CASSPPLGRYTDTQYF. CDR3 sequence (DNA): TGTGCCAGCAGTCCTCCCCTCGGACGCTACACAGATACGCAGTATTTT.

The gene calls are TRBV28 and TRBJ2-7, with TRBD2 matching over 7 bases. The CDR3 spans 14 residues. Trimming removed 5 bases from V and 6 bases from J; junction bases left unmatched: 10. From germline, CDR1 is MDHEN and CDR2 SYDVKM. The CDR3 reads CASSVGGSPSEQYF. CDR3 nucleotide sequence: TGTGCCAGCAGTGTCGGGGGGAGCCCAAGCGAGCAGTACTTC.

The chain has TRBV7-8 and TRBJ1-5; D is unclear. Germline CDR1 is SGHVS and CDR2 is FQNEAQ. Trimming removed 2 bases from V and 0 bases from J, with 8 bases in between. The CDR3 loop spans 15 amino acids. CDR3 nucleotide sequence: TGTGCCAGCAGCTTATCGGACGGTAGCAATCAGCCCCAGCATTTT. It encodes CASSLSDGSNQPQHF.

This clone was recorded a few times. The chain recombines TRBV10-3 with TRBJ2-7, with D hard to call. CDR1 and CDR2 (germline): ENHRY, SYGVKD. CDR3 length: 16 amino acids. V dropped 2 bases and J dropped 3 bases, with 17 bases sitting between them. The CDR3 DNA is TGTGCCATCAGTGAGCCGACGCGGTCCCAGCGCTACGAGCAGTACTTC. Translating it yields CAISEPTRSQRYEQYF.

This clone was observed once. The chain carries TRBV2 and TRBJ2-7; D uncertain. The CDR3 runs to 13 residues. CDR1 SNHLY and CDR2 FYNNEI come from the germline V gene. V lost 3 bases and J 0 bases, leaving 6 bases between the germline ends. The chain's CDR3 is CASSDDTSYEQYF. The CDR3 nucleotides read TGTGCCAGCAGTGATGACACCTCCTACGAGCAGTACTTC.

The CDR3 DNA sequence: TGCGCCAGCAGCCAATTGGACAGCCGGCCCCAGCATTTT. This encodes CASSQLDSRPQHF. The chain couples TRBV4-1 to TRBJ1-5; possible D gene TRBD1, 6 bases. Trimming left V 2 bases short and J 9 bases short, with 11 bases between. This CDR3 is built from 13 residues. Germline V gene sequence: CDR1 MGHRA, CDR2 YSYEKL.